The clone carrying this T cell receptor beta chain has just a few counts. Antigen specificity is unknown. The entry originates in a study of blood T cells in healthy people across ages. The length of the CDR3 is 16 residues. V shed 0 bases and J 5 bases; nucleotides not matched to a gene: 7. Germline V CDR1 and CDR2: SGHRS, YFSETQ. PCR was performed a second time for roughly 7 to 12 cycles using a sample-barcoded 5' primer and a J-beta primer mix. TCRdb passed the 5' RACE reads through MiXCR, listing each CDR3 protein once. There are 1.8 million or so distinct CDR3 sequences in the sample; about two fifths occur only once, and about 21% lies in the top ten. Study-wide points: Naive T cell percentage showed a strong correlation with TCR beta diversity. Versus aged donors, long-lived donors had higher diversity and more naive CD4+ cells. Researchers said unsorted PBMCs prevented a conclusive naive versus antigen-experienced comparison. Estimated diversity across one million T cells was deemed an underestimate.

The clonotype was recovered from a human donor in good health. Specimen: blood. This rearrangement joins TRBV5-1 to TRBJ2-3, with 9 bases lining up with TRBD2. CDR3 region: CASSLGLAGLGDTQYF. CDR3 DNA sequence: TGCGCCAGCAGCTTGGGGCTAGCGGGGCTAGGAGATACGCAGTATTTT.